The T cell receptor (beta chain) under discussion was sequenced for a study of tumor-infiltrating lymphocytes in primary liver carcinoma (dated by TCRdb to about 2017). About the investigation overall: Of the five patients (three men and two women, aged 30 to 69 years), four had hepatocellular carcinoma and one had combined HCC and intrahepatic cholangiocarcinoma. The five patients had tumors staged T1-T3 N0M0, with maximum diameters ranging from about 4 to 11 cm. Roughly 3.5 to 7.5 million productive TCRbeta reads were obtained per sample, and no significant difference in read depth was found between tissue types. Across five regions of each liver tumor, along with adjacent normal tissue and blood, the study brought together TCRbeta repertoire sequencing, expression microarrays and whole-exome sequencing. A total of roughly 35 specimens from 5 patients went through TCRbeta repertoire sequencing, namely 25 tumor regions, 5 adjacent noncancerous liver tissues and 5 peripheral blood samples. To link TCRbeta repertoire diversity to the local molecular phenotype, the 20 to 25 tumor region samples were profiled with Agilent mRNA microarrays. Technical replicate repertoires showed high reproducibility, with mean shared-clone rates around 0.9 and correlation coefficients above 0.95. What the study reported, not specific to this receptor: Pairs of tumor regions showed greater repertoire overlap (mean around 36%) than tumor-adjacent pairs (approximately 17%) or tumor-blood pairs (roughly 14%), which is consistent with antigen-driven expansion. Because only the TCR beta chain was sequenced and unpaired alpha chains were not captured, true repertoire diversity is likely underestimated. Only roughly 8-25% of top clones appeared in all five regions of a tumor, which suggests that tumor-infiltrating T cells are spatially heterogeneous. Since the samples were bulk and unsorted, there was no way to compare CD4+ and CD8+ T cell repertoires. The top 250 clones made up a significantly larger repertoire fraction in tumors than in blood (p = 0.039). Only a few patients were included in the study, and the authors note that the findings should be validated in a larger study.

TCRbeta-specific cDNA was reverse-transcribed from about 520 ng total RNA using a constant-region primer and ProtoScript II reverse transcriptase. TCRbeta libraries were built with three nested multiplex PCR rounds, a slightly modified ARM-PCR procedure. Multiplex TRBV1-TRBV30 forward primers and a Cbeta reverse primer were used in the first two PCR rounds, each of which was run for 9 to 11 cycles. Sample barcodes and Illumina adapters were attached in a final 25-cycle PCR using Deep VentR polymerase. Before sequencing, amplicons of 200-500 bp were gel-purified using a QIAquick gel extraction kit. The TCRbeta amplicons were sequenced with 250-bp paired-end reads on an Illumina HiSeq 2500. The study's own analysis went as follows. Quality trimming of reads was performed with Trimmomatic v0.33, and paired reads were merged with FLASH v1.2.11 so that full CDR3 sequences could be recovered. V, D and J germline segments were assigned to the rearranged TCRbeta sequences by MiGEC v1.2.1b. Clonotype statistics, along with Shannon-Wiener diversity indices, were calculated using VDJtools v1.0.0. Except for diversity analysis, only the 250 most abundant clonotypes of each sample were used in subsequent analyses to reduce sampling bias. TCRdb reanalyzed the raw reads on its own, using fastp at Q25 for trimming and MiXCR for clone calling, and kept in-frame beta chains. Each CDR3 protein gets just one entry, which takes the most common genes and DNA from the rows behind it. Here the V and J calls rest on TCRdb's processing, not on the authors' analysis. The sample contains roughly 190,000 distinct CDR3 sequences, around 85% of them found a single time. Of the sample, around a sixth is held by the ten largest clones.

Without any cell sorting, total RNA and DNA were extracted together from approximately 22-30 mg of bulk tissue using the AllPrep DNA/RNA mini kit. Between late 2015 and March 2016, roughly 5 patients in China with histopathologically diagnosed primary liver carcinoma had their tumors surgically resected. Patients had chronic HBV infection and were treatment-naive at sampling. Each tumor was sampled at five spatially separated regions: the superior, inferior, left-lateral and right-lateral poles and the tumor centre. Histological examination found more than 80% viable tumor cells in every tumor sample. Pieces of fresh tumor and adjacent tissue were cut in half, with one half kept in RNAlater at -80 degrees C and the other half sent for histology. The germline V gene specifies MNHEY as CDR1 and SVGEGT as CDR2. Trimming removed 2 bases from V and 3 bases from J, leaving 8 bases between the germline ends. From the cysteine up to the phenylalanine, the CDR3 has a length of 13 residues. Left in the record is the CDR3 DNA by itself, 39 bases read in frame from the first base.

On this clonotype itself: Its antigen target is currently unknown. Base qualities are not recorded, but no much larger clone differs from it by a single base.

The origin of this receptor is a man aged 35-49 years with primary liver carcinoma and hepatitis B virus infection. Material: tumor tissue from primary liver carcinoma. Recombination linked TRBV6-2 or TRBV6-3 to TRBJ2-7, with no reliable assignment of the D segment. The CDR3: CASSYKTRYEQYF. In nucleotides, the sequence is TGTGCCAGCAGTTACAAGACTCGCTACGAGCAGTACTTC.